Following are 12 T cell receptor beta chains from one sample sequenced in a study of blood T cells in healthy people across ages (dated by TCRdb to about 2015). The library relied on 5' RACE. Data came from an Illumina HiSeq 2500. A second 7 to 11 cycle PCR used a sample-barcoded 5' primer and a J-beta primer mix. TCRdb reran the public reads through fastp at Q25 and MiXCR, keeping productive beta chains. Rows matching on CDR3 protein sequence are summarized as one entry with the most common DNA and genes. The sample table contains approximately 810,000 distinct CDR3 sequences; only one count was recorded for 25% to 30% of them. 15% to 20% of the sample comes from the top ten. The sequencing sample was made of blood. The receptors were gathered from a woman of 80 years or more in good health.

Remarks on this clonotype: This may come from a read error, since a much larger clone is one base off. The chain couples TRBV20-1 to TRBJ2-5; 8 bases align to TRBD1. Germline CDR1 reads DFQATT; CDR2 reads SNEGSKA (reference sequence). With V trimmed by 7 bases and J by 11 bases, 12 bases remained unmatched. The CDR3 consists of 12 residues. CDR3 residues: CSVSGGVYGQYF. As DNA, the CDR3 is TGCAGTGTCTCAGGGGGCGTCTACGGGCAGTACTTC.

This clonotype was seen at least ten times. As DNA, the CDR3 is TGTGCCACCAGCAGACCCGGCTCCTACGAGCAGTACTTC. Its translation is CATSRPGSYEQYF. The chain links TRBV15 to TRBJ2-7; D gene unclear. This CDR3 has 13 residues. Trimming shortened V by 2 bases and J by 0 bases, and 5 bases separated the two germline ends. CDR1 and CDR2 (germline): LNHNV, YYDKDF (reference sequence). Complete variable domain (other parts from reference TRBV15 and TRBJ2-7): DAMVIQNPRYQVTQFGKPVTLSCSQTLNHNVMYWYQQKSSQAPKLLFHYYDKDFNNEADTPDNFQSRRPNTSFCFLDIRSPGLGDTAMYLCATSRPGSYEQYFGPGTRLTVT.

This clonotype appeared a few times. J is TRBJ1-2 and V is TRBV20-1; possibly TRBD1 for D (5 bases). CDR1 and CDR2 from the germline V gene are DFQATT and SNEGSKA (reference sequence). V lost 0 bases, J lost 8 bases, and 16 bases lay in between. This CDR3 is built from 14 residues. This CDR3 is CSARDFGDADGYTF. CDR3 coding DNA: TGCAGTGCTAGAGATTTTGGGGACGCGGACGGCTACACCTTC.

The chain joins TRBV18 to TRBJ1-2; D possibly corresponds to TRBD1 (6 bases). Germline CDR1 is KGHSH and CDR2 is LQKENI. This CDR3 contains 15 residues. With 4 bases removed from V and 4 bases from J, the gap between germline ends came to 16 bases. CDR3 in DNA: TGTGCCAGCTCACAGGACAGCCTACCCCTCTATGGCTACACCTTC. It encodes CASSQDSLPLYGYTF.

This clonotype showed up just a few times. In nucleotides, the CDR3 is TGTGCCACCAGTCGGGGGGTCGTATACAATGAGCAGTTCTTC. Encoded protein: CATSRGVVYNEQFF. J is TRBJ2-1 and V is TRBV15; 7 bases are a match to TRBD2. The germline V gene encodes CDR1 LNHNV and CDR2 YYDKDF (reference sequence). Unmatched junction bases numbered 6, after V lost 6 bases and J lost 4 bases. This CDR3 spans 14 amino acids.

The sample holds a few counts of this clonotype. The junction and the germline gene differ at one end; a read error may be behind it. The V call is TRBV12-3 or TRBV12-4, the J call TRBJ1-4; D gene ambiguous. The CDR3 runs to 13 residues. DNA for the CDR3: TGTGCCAGCACCCGCTATATTAATGGAAAACTGTTTTTT. It codes for CASTRYINGKLFF.

This clonotype was recorded at least ten times. V gene TRBV7-2 combines with J gene TRBJ1-2; D is uncertain. Germline CDR1 SGHTA, CDR2 FQGNSA. The germline V and J ends were trimmed by 3 bases and 7 bases, with 9 bases remaining between them. This CDR3 has 12 amino acids. The CDR3 DNA reads as TGTGCCAGCAGCTTCGGTGGGCCTGGCTACACCTTC. It codes for CASSFGGPGYTF.

To note about this clonotype: A much larger clone differs from this one at a single base, so this may be a read error. V and J are TRBV25-1 and TRBJ2-6; D is possibly TRBD1 or TRBD2 (5 bases each). CDR1 and CDR2 (germline): MGHDK, SYGVNS. The V end was cut by 4 bases, the J end by 4 bases, with 20 bases between. This CDR3 is 18 amino acids long. Written as DNA, the CDR3 is TGTGCCAGCAGTGCTCCCCCGGGACGAGCGTCCGGGGCCAACGTCCTGACTTTC. Translation: CASSAPPGRASGANVLTF.

Regarding this clonotype: Since a much larger clone is just one base distant, this may be a read error. V and J are TRBV29-1 and TRBJ1-2; TRBD1 matches at 8 bases. Germline lookup yields CDR1 SQVTM and CDR2 ANQGSEA. The ends lost 5 bases at V and 4 bases at J; junction bases unmatched: 3. The length of the CDR3 is 12 residues. The CDR3 is CSVRTGSYGYTF. The CDR3 nucleotides read TGCAGCGTTCGGACAGGGAGCTATGGCTACACCTTC.

This clonotype was seen more than once but under ten times. The V gene is TRBV12-3 or TRBV12-4, the J gene TRBJ1-5; a weak D match, TRBD1 (5 bases). With 6 bases removed from V and 5 bases from J, the gap between germline ends came to 14 bases. CDR3 length: 14 residues. This CDR3 reads CASRNTGGYQPQHF. As DNA, the CDR3 is TGTGCCAGCAGAAATACCGGGGGTTATCAGCCCCAGCATTTT.

About this clonotype: A much more abundant neighbour one base away suggests this may be a read error. The chain links TRBV12-3 or TRBV12-4 to TRBJ2-7, with D possibly called TRBD1 or TRBD2 (6 bases each). Trimming removed 6 bases from V and 2 bases from J, with 11 bases in between. This CDR3 is built from 13 residues. The CDR3 DNA sequence: TGTGCCAGCAGGCGGGGACAAGCCTACGAGCAGTACTTC. Translation gives CASRRGQAYEQYF.

The chain joins TRBV6-6 to TRBJ1-5, with 7 bases matching TRBD1. Germline CDR1 reads MNHNY; CDR2 reads SVGAGI (reference sequence). Trimming removed 4 bases from V and 8 bases from J; junction bases left unmatched: 8. The CDR3 totals 14 residues. The CDR3 DNA is TGTGCCAGCAGTTTTACAGGGGCGAGGGAGCCCCAGCATTTT. Residues: CASSFTGAREPQHF.